This TCR beta chain was sequenced in a study of blood T cell repertoires in COVID-19. This clone was seen once. The protocol was immunoSEQ multiplex PCR, while the TCRdb copy is restricted to in-frame clones and leaves out a portion. The table includes 140,000 to 150,000 clones, 87% detected once. The length of the CDR3 is 13 residues. The V end was cut by 7 bases, the J end by 5 bases, with 12 bases between. CDR1 and CDR2 (germline): SNHLY, FYNNEI. The V call is TRBV2, the J call TRBJ1-5, with D perhaps TRBD1 (5 bases). Sequenced input: PBMCs or T cells enriched from blood (not recorded which). This TCR came from a man aged 60 to 69 who had recovered from COVID-19. CDR3: CASTDSTYQPQHF. The CDR3 region has the DNA TGTGCCAGCACCGACAGTACCTATCAGCCCCAGCATTTT.